This T cell receptor (beta chain) was recovered during a study of T cell changes during pregnancy in multiple sclerosis (dated by TCRdb to the late 2010s). Background for the entire study: Changes in the T cell repertoire over the course of pregnancy were examined in this study in women with multiple sclerosis.

Turning to this clone: What this receptor recognizes is not known. No clone much larger than this one lies a single base away; base qualities are absent.

The library was built by means of the immunoSEQ multiplex PCR assay. The immuneACCESS repertoire file appears here via TCRdb, limited to in-frame rearrangements. These files lack a portion of the clones; in checked studies, under half of the deficit traces to unresolved V genes, and the cause of the others is not known. This sample lists roughly 90,000 clones; 75% to 95% were detected once. Around 1.8% of the sample is in the top ten clones. From the cysteine through the phenylalanine, the CDR3 covers 11 amino acids. Just CDR3 DNA is preserved here, 33 bases in frame from base 1. Trimming takes 4 bases from V and 9 bases from J, and the germline ends sit 10 bases apart. Reading the germline V gene gives CDR1 MNHEY and CDR2 SVGAGI.

This sequence was found in a female donor in good health, enrolled as a control in a pregnancy study. The V and J genes are TRBV6-5 and TRBJ2-7, with TRBD2 tentatively as D gene (6 bases match). Here the sequenced sample was peripheral blood, taken in the first trimester of pregnancy. The DNA sequence is given as TGTGCCAGCAGTTCTTCAGCGGGGCAGTACTTC. Translated, it gives CASSSSAGQYF.